This T cell receptor beta chain was captured by sequencing in a study of tumor and adjacent non-tumor tissue in lung cancer. Background on the study: Histology: around 13 adenocarcinoma, 2 squamous cell carcinoma, 1 small cell lung cancer.

The germline gives CDR1 SGHAT, CDR2 FQNNGV. The germline V and J ends were trimmed by 0 bases and 2 bases, with 9 bases remaining between them. The CDR3 totals 15 residues. Regarding the study as a whole: In normal lung, the top 100 clones were significantly more dominant than in tumor.

TCRbeta libraries were built with three rounds of nested PCR, modified from ARM-PCR. TCRdb re-called the multiplex PCR reads through MiXCR, storing one row per CDR3 protein. The data contain 65,000 to 90,000 distinct CDR3 sequences, around 70% of them singletons. Concerning this clonotype: Its specificity is not known. This may be a read error, as it is one base from a much larger clone.

This sample's RNA came from whole unsorted tissue. Chemotherapy-naive patients with new lung cancer underwent thoracic surgery in China, August–November 2014. The chain is built from TRBV11-2 and TRBJ2-3; D not certain. Sequences were obtained from lung tumor tissue. The clonotype was recovered from a woman in her 70s with non-small cell lung cancer. CDR3 in DNA: TGTGCCAGCAGCTTAGAATTCCAGAACACAGATACGCAGTATTTT. It encodes CASSLEFQNTDTQYF.